What follows are 5 T cell receptor beta chains derived from one specimen sequenced in a study of identical twins. TCRdb reprocessed the 5' RACE reads with MiXCR, giving one entry per CDR3 protein. The sample includes around 290,000 distinct CDR3 sequences, roughly 8.6% of them seen just once. This same sample was also part of a study on yellow fever vaccine responses in identical twins.

The sample taken for sequencing was CD8+ T cells sorted from blood. The receptors shown here come from a young woman in good health.

The sample holds many counts of this clonotype. The junction departs from germline at one end; a sequencing error may be responsible. The chain employs TRBV5-1 and TRBJ1-1; D is unresolved. Germline V gives CDR1 SGHRS, CDR2 YFSETQ. There are 12 residues in the CDR3. CDR3 sequence (DNA): TGTGCCAGCAGCTTAGTAGGCACTGAAGCTTTCTTT. Its translation: CASSLVGTEAFF.

This clonotype was recorded many times. CDR3 loop: CASSQGRGNEAFF. The DNA of the CDR3 is TGTGCCAGCAGCCAAGGCAGGGGGAATGAAGCTTTCTTT. The chain recombines TRBV14 with TRBJ1-1, with 7 bases matching TRBD1. Germline loops: CDR1 SGHDN, CDR2 FVKESK. CDR3 length equals 13 residues. The trim removed 1 base at V and 7 bases at J, leaving 3 bases unmatched.

This clonotype was observed at least ten times. The chain combines TRBV20-1 with TRBJ2-1, with D maybe TRBD2 (6 bases). CDR3 length: 12 amino acids. Trimming shortened V by 5 bases and J by 8 bases, and 13 bases separated the two germline ends. Germline V CDR1 and CDR2: DFQATT, SNEGSKA (reference sequence). The chain's CDR3 is CSADQGDYEQFF. The CDR3, as DNA: TGCAGTGCTGATCAAGGGGACTATGAGCAGTTCTTC.

This clonotype was seen more than once but under ten times. The chain couples TRBV28 to TRBJ1-2; D call uncertain. Germline CDR1 MDHEN, CDR2 SYDVKM. The CDR3 contains 14 residues. The V end lost 3 bases, the J end lost 4 bases, and 12 bases lay between the germline ends. CDR3 nucleotides: TGTGCCAGCAGTTTCGAATCCGGATTCTATGGCTACACCTTC. Translating gives CASSFESGFYGYTF.

The rearrangement links TRBV5-1 to TRBJ2-2; no definite D call. V was cut by 2 bases and J by 5 bases, with 10 bases left in between. The CDR3 runs to 14 residues. Germline V gives CDR1 SGHRS, CDR2 YFSETQ. The CDR3 spells CASSFTDPTGELFF. For the CDR3, the DNA is TGCGCCAGCAGCTTTACAGATCCAACCGGGGAGCTGTTTTTT.